The next 3 T cell receptor beta chains were all read from a single sample in a study of blood T cell repertoires in COVID-19. TCRdb keeps only in-frame clones here, not all; method: immunoSEQ multiplex PCR. The sample carries about 330,000 clones, 70% to 90% recorded once. The sequenced material came from peripheral blood. The receptors originated from a woman in her forties or fifties with active or convalescent COVID-19.

About this clone itself: Sequence at one end of the junction differs from germline and may be a read error. This chain uses TRBV5-1 with TRBJ1-4; 7 nucleotides match TRBD1. The germline CDR1 and CDR2 sequences are SGHRS and YFSETQ. There are 15 residues in the CDR3. CDR3 loop: CASSPGGRADEKLFF. CDR3 DNA sequence: TGCGCCAGCAGCCCAGGGGGACGGGCGGATGAAAAGCTGTTTTTT.

This clone was counted between two and nine times. V is TRBV3-1 (or the pseudogene TRBV3-2) and J is TRBJ1-6; no firm D call. This CDR3 spans 15 amino acids. Germline V CDR1 and CDR2: LGHDT, YNNKEL (reference sequence). Trimming removed 5 bases from V and 7 bases from J, with 15 bases in between. The CDR3 protein is CASSSDGGRNSPLHF. For the CDR3, the DNA is TGTGCCAGCAGCTCTGACGGAGGTCGGAATTCACCCCTCCACTTT.

The chain links TRBV28 to TRBJ2-1, with D perhaps matching TRBD2 (6 bases). The CDR3 has 15 residues. Germline V gene lookup returns CDR1 MDHEN and CDR2 SYDVKM. V was shortened by 2 bases and J by 10 bases, with 18 bases between the two germline ends. The CDR3 DNA reads as TGTGCCAGCAGTTTAAGGGGCGGACTACAATCGGAGCAGTTCTTC. It translates to CASSLRGGLQSEQFF.